The present TCR beta chain was sequenced within a study of blood T cell repertoires in COVID-19 (dated by TCRdb to 2018 to 2020). Context from the whole study: Samples from collaborators originated in the United States, Italy and Spain and spanned both the acute and convalescent phases of COVID-19. The dataset comprised deeply sampled blood TCRbeta repertoires from subjects exposed to, actively infected with, or recovered from COVID-19. The sample metadata nearly always contained a de-identified subject ID, COVID-19 status, age in years and sex. The prospective study material was composed of cDNA or gDNA derived from T cells, B-cell-depleted T cells, or PBMCs. The samples were drawn from two sources: the first 160 participants of the ongoing ImmuneRACE study, and fewer than 1,500 subjects contributed by 6 global collaborators. A freely available public database, intended as a resource for researchers studying the immune response to SARS-CoV-2, is where the repertoires were released. HLA class I and class II types, where available, came from metadata supplied by the sample provider rather than from assay-based typing. Overall study outcomes, separate from this receptor: The amount of clinical and demographic metadata varied by source and participant and was provided uncurated.

In the prospective study, participants were roughly 18 to 100 years old, resided in 24 geographic areas of the United States, and were enrolled through a virtual design. In the prospective study, cohorts were assigned on the basis of participant-reported clinical history obtained from a screening survey and a study questionnaire. In the prospective study, whole blood, serum and a nasopharyngeal or oropharyngeal swab were collected from each participant by mobile phlebotomists. Additional blood draws and questionnaires over a 2-month period could optionally be provided by prospective study participants. Before DNA extraction, blood samples from the prospective study were shipped at room temperature or frozen. The immunoSEQ Assay, a bias-controlled multiplex PCR, was used to amplify TCRbeta CDR3 regions from genomic DNA. In the source study's methods: Nucleated cell counts per sample were estimated from amplification of reference gene primers within the assay. To quantify the absolute abundance of each unique TCRbeta CDR3 rearrangement, sequence reads were collapsed and filtered. For each sample, productive Simpson clonality was calculated by taking the square root of Simpson's diversity index across productive rearrangements. TCRdb's version of the immuneACCESS table is confined to in-frame rearrangements and falls short of the full clone set. An unresolved V gene accounts for under half of the shortfall where checked; the remainder is of unknown origin. That table supplies the V and J calls and clone size; D and trimming were determined from the DNA. The sample table records fewer than 200,000 clones; about 80% of these occur just once. Of the sample, 5.2% is held by the ten largest clones.

Points on this clone: Its cognate antigen has yet to be identified. Per-base qualities were not stored, and no clone one base away is much larger.

Between the V and J ends, shortened by 10 bases and 14 bases respectively, the junction contains 24 bases. The germline V gene sets CDR1 to MRHNA and CDR2 to SNTAGT. From the cysteine up to the phenylalanine, the CDR3 has a length of 14 residues. Solely the CDR3 DNA is kept, with 42 bases framed from the first base. Sequencing used PBMCs or T cells enriched from blood (not recorded which). The clonotype comes from a woman aged 55-70 years with acute COVID-19. The chain is encoded by TRBV6-4 joined to TRBJ1-6, with no reliable assignment of the D segment. The CDR3 is CAIPRGQVDLTLHF. Here is the DNA: TGTGCCATCCCCCGTGGGCAGGTAGATCTCACCCTCCACTTT.